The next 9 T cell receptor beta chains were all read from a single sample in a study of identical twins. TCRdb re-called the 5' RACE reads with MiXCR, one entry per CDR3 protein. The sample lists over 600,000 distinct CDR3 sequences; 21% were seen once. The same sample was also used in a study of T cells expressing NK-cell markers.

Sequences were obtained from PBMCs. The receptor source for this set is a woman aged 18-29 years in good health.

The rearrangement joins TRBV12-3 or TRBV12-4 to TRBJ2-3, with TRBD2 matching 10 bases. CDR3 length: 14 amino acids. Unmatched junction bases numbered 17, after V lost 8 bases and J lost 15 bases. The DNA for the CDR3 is TGTGCCAGCCTGGCGTCTAGCGGGGGCCAAAAGCGATATTTT. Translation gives CASLASSGGQKRYF.

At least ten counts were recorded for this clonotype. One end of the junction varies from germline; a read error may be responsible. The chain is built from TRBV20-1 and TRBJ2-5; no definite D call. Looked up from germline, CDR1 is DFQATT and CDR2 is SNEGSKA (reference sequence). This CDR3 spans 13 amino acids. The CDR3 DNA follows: TGCAGTGCCAGAGAAAATAGCAGGGAGACCCAGTACTTC. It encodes CSARENSRETQYF.

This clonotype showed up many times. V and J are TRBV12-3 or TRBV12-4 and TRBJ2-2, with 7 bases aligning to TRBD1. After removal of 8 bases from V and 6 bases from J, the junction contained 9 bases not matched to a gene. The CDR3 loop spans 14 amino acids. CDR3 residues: CASGNRGSSGELFF. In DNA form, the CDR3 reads TGTGCCAGCGGTAACAGGGGCTCATCCGGGGAGCTGTTTTTT.

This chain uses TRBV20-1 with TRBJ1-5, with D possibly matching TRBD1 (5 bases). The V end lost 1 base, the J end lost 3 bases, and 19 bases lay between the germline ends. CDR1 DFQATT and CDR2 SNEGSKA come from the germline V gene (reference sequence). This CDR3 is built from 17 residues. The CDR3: CSARAQRGGDPNQPQHF. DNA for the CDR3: TGCAGTGCTAGAGCCCAGAGGGGCGGGGACCCCAATCAGCCCCAGCATTTT.

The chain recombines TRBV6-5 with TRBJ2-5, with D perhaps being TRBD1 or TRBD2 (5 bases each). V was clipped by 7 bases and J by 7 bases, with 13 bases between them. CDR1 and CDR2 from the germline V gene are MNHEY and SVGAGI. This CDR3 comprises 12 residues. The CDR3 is CASKEGQGTQYF. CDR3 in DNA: TGTGCCAGCAAAGAGGGCCAGGGGACCCAGTACTTC.

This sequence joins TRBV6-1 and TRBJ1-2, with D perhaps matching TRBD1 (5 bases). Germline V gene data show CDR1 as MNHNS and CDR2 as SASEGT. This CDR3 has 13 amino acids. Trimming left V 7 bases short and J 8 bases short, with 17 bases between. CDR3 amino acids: CASMGRDSRGYTF. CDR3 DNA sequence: TGTGCCAGCATGGGACGGGATTCGCGAGGCTACACCTTC.

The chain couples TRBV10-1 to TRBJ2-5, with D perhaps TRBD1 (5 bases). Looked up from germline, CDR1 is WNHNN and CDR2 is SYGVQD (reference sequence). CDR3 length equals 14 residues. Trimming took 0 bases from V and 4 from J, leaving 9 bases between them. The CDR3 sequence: CASSESGRPETQYF. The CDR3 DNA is TGCGCCAGCAGTGAGTCGGGGCGCCCAGAGACCCAGTACTTC.

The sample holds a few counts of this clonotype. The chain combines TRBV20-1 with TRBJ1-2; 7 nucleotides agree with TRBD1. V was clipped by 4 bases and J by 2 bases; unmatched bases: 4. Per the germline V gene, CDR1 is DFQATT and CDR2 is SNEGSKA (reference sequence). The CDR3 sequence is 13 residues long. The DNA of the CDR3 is TGCAGTGCTACGGGACAGCCAAACTATGGCTACACCTTC. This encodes CSATGQPNYGYTF.

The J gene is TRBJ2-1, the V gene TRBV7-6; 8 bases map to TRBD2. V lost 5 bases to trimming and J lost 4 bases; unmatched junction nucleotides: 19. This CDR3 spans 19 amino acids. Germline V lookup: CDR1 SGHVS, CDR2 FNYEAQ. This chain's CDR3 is CASSPLSAGTGRVYNEQFF. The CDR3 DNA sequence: TGTGCCAGCAGCCCCCTCTCCGCGGGAACCGGGAGGGTATACAATGAGCAGTTCTTC.